Shown below are 2 T cell receptor beta chains from a single sample sequenced in a study of blood T cell repertoires in COVID-19. Data came from immunoSEQ multiplex PCR; TCRdb stores just in-frame clones and leaves some out. The table includes around 240,000 clones, approximately 82% detected once. Sequenced material: peripheral blood. The receptors here all came from a middle-aged woman who had recovered from COVID-19.

This clone was detected a few times. The chain uses TRBV6-2 or TRBV6-3 and TRBJ1-5, with 11 bases fitting TRBD1. Unmatched junction bases numbered 11, after V lost 6 bases and J lost 7 bases. CDR1 is MNHEY and CDR2 is SVGEGT in the germline V gene. The CDR3 loop spans 16 amino acids. The CDR3 loop reads CASSSGTGGFGQPQHF. The CDR3 DNA sequence: TGTGCCAGCAGCTCCGGGACAGGGGGATTCGGGCAGCCCCAGCATTTT.

The gene calls are TRBV11-2 and TRBJ2-7, with 10 bases identical to TRBD2. V trimming: 3 bases; J trimming: 0 bases; junction bases outside the gene matches: 5. The CDR3 extends over 16 amino acids. Germline CDR1 SGHAT, CDR2 FQNNGV. As DNA, the CDR3 is TGTGCCAGCAGCTTGGCCGGGACTAGCGCCTCCTACGAGCAGTACTTC. Translating it yields CASSLAGTSASYEQYF. Based on the CDR3 plus reference TRBV11-2 and TRBJ2-7, the full variable domain is EAGVAQSPRYKIIEKRQSVAFWCNPISGHATLYWYQQILGQGPKLLIQFQNNGVVDDSQLPKDRFSAERLKGVDSTLKIQPAKLEDSAVYLCASSLAGTSASYEQYFGPGTRLTVT.